The T cell receptor beta chain described here comes from a study of shared clonotypes between healthy human individuals. Study information: Donors, aged 18 to 49, were two women and three men.

Naive CD8 cells were CD45RO-negative, positively selected for CCR7, excluding terminally differentiated effector memory CD45RA+ cells. In the original processing: Junction-only sequences produced by ImmunoSEQ had no quality scores, so filtering differed. Measured with immunoSEQ multiplex PCR; TCRdb has only the in-frame clones, and not every one. That table furnishes V, J and clone size, whereas the DNA furnished D and trimming. The table includes about 2 million clones, roughly 95% detected once. The sequence derives from a man aged 18 to 29 in good health. Specimen: naive CD8+ T cells sorted from blood.

The CDR3 DNA reads as TGTGCCAGCAGTTTAGTGGGGGGGCCAGATACGCAGTATTTT. Amino acids: CASSLVGGPDTQYF. The chain has TRBV28 and TRBJ2-3; tentatively, D is TRBD2 (7 bases). The V gene's germline CDR1 is MDHEN and CDR2 SYDVKM. The CDR3 sequence is 14 residues long. Deletions cut 2 bases from V and 4 bases from J, with 10 bases between. The variable domain in full, completed from reference TRBV28 and TRBJ2-3, reads DVKVTQSSRYLVKRTGEKVFLECVQDMDHENMFWYRQDPGLGLRLIYFSYDVKMKEKGDIPEGYSVSREKKERFSLILESASTNQTSMYLCASSLVGGPDTQYFGPGTRLTVL.